The 7 T cell receptor beta chains below come from one sample, sequenced in a study of post-analysis software for immune sequencing data. Study-level results: Five TRBV segments were significantly more frequent in patients than in controls. TRBV5-6, TRBV5-1 and TRBV20-1 were among these segments.

Built from TCR beta cDNA, the libraries had unique molecular identifiers in them. Using its own MiXCR run on the PCR reads, TCRdb lists one record per CDR3 protein. The repertoire holds some 690,000 distinct CDR3 sequences, with 59% as singletons. Their target antigens are unknown. Sequences were obtained from blood. The receptors here all came from a girl aged 2-15 years with multiple sclerosis.

The V and J genes are TRBV6-2 or TRBV6-3 and TRBJ2-1; D possibly matches TRBD1 or TRBD2 (5 bases each). The CDR3 sequence is 15 residues long. Trimming took 2 bases from V and 4 from J, leaving 12 bases between them. Germline V gene data show CDR1 as MNHEY and CDR2 as SVGEGT. For the CDR3, the DNA is TGTGCCAGCAGTTACGGGGGAGTGAGTTACAATGAGCAGTTCTTC. Its translation is CASSYGGVSYNEQFF.

The rearrangement joins TRBV29-1 to TRBJ1-5; possible D gene TRBD1, 6 bases. V dropped 8 bases and J dropped 2 bases, with 16 bases sitting between them. CDR1 and CDR2 (germline): SQVTM, ANQGSEA. There are 14 residues in the CDR3. The CDR3 nucleotides read TGCAGCACCGGAGGGGGGGATCGCAATCAGCCCCAGCATTTT. Its protein is CSTGGGDRNQPQHF.

The table lists this clonotype with a few counts. V gene TRBV2 combines with J gene TRBJ2-1; the D gene is possibly TRBD2 (5 bases). The V gene's germline CDR1 is SNHLY and CDR2 FYNNEI. The V end lost 5 bases, the J end lost 9 bases, and 17 bases lay between the germline ends. The length of the CDR3 is 14 residues. The CDR3 DNA reads TGTGCCAGCAGTCCAAACAGTGTCGAGGGTGAGCAGTTCTTC. Protein: CASSPNSVEGEQFF.

The rearrangement uses TRBV5-6 and TRBJ2-3; D is unresolved. V lost 5 bases, J lost 5 bases, and 9 bases lay in between. Germline values: CDR1 SGHDT, CDR2 YYEEEE. The length of the CDR3 is 12 residues. The CDR3 DNA is TGTGCCAGCAGTACCGCGCAAGATACGCAGTATTTT. Residues: CASSTAQDTQYF.

The chain links TRBV6-2 or TRBV6-3 to TRBJ2-6; 8 nucleotides match TRBD1. The CDR3 totals 17 residues. The germline V gene has CDR1 MNHEY and CDR2 SVGEGT. J lost 0 bases, V lost 7 bases, and 8 bases had no gene match. The CDR3 DNA reads TGTGCCAGCACCGCCGGGACAGGCAGCTCTGGGGCCAACGTCCTGACTTTC. The encoded protein is CASTAGTGSSGANVLTF.

The rearrangement uses TRBV12-3 or TRBV12-4 and TRBJ1-1; D perhaps matches TRBD1 (6 bases). Trimming removed 6 bases from V and 3 bases from J, with 14 bases in between. The CDR3 consists of 14 residues. The DNA of the CDR3 is TGTGCCAGCAGCCGGGGGGCGCTGGACACTGAAGCTTTCTTT. Residues: CASSRGALDTEAFF.

This clonotype has more than one count but fewer than ten. V is TRBV6-5 and J is TRBJ2-3; D is possibly TRBD2 (7 bases). This CDR3 has 16 residues. Germline loops: CDR1 MNHEY, CDR2 SVGAGI. With 0 bases removed from V and 3 bases from J, the gap between germline ends came to 13 bases. For the CDR3, the DNA is TGTGCCAGCAGTTACTCGATGGGGGGGCCAACAGATACGCAGTATTTT. It is translated as CASSYSMGGPTDTQYF.